Shown below are 14 T cell receptor beta chains from a single sample sequenced in a study of early T cells in non-severe SARS-CoV-2 infection. TCRdb itself ran the 5' RACE reads through MiXCR, one entry per CDR3 protein. Among about 50,000 distinct CDR3 sequences listed, about 10% were seen once. The sequenced sample was whole blood. The receptors were gathered from an adult who was a healthcare worker with PCR-confirmed SARS-CoV-2 infection or an uninfected control (not recorded which).

This clonotype was seen many times. The V call is TRBV18, the J call TRBJ1-1; D perhaps matches TRBD1 (5 bases). The CDR3 consists of 15 residues. Looked up from germline, CDR1 is KGHSH and CDR2 is LQKENI. The V gene lost 2 bases and the J gene lost 0 bases, with 10 bases spanning the gap. The CDR3 DNA sequence: TGTGCCAGCTCACCATGGGAGGGGATGAACACTGAAGCTTTCTTT. This codes for CASSPWEGMNTEAFF.

A few counts support this clonotype. The gene calls are TRBV5-1 and TRBJ2-7; possible D gene TRBD2, 6 bases. The CDR3 sequence is 14 residues long. V was pared by 3 bases and J by 0 bases, with 10 bases between. CDR1 and CDR2 (germline): SGHRS, YFSETQ. The CDR3 loop is CASSSTRTSYEQYF. CDR3 bases: TGCGCCAGCAGCTCGACTAGGACCTCCTACGAGCAGTACTTC.

This clonotype was seen ten or more times. V and J are TRBV29-1 and TRBJ2-1; D is possibly TRBD2 (7 bases). V was clipped by 3 bases and J by 0 bases, with 9 bases between them. The length of the CDR3 is 14 residues. From germline, CDR1 is SQVTM and CDR2 ANQGSEA. CDR3 nucleotides: TGCAGCGTTGAGGGAGGGGGCTCCTACAATGAGCAGTTCTTC. It yields the protein CSVEGGGSYNEQFF.

Ten or more counts support this clonotype. The chain joins TRBV10-2 to TRBJ2-2, with TRBD2 matching over 7 bases. This CDR3 region has 12 residues. The junction had 0 bases not matched to a gene; V was cut back by 5 bases and J by 6 bases. Germline V gene data show CDR1 as WSHSY and CDR2 as SAAADI. CDR3: CASSRGAGELFF. CDR3 sequence (DNA): TGCGCCAGCAGTCGGGGGGCCGGGGAGCTGTTTTTT.

The table lists this clonotype with many counts. This rearrangement joins TRBV5-6 to TRBJ1-4, with D uncertain. This CDR3 contains 15 residues. Trimming cost V 0 bases and J 1 base, with 7 bases left between them. Germline V gene data show CDR1 as SGHDT and CDR2 as YYEEEE. The CDR3 loop reads CASSLDSRTNEKLFF. CDR3 bases: TGTGCCAGCAGCTTGGACAGCAGAACTAATGAAAAACTGTTTTTT.

This clonotype was picked up many times. V gene TRBV29-1 combines with J gene TRBJ2-7, with 7 bases that match TRBD2. Trimming removed 4 bases from V and 3 bases from J; junction bases left unmatched: 6. CDR3 length equals 13 residues. The germline gives CDR1 SQVTM, CDR2 ANQGSEA. DNA for the CDR3: TGCAGCGTTGTTCGCGGGAGTAACTACGAGCAGTACTTC. It yields the protein CSVVRGSNYEQYF.

This clonotype was seen ten or more times. The chain has TRBV4-3 and TRBJ2-3; D unclear. CDR1 is LGHNA, CDR2 YSLEER, per germline. The CDR3 is 11 amino acids. Trimming took off 3 bases at V and 6 bases at J, with 4 bases between the two ends. The CDR3 protein is CASSQGDTQYF. CDR3 nucleotide sequence: TGCGCCAGCAGCCAGGGCGATACGCAGTATTTT.

The table lists this clonotype with many counts. The CDR3 loop reads CSAKGSSGRTDTQYF. The CDR3 bases are TGCAGCGCCAAGGGATCTAGCGGGAGGACAGATACGCAGTATTTT. The chain has TRBV29-1 and TRBJ2-3, with TRBD2 matching over 11 bases. Germline V gene data show CDR1 as SQVTM and CDR2 as ANQGSEA. After removal of 7 bases from V and 3 bases from J, the junction contained 9 bases not matched to a gene. The length of the CDR3 is 15 residues.

The chain is built from TRBV2 and TRBJ2-7; 7 nucleotides agree with TRBD1. V dropped 6 bases and J dropped 8; count of bases not matched to a gene: 7. The CDR3 runs 12 residues. Germline V lookup: CDR1 SNHLY, CDR2 FYNNEI. Here the CDR3 DNA reads TGTGCCAGCAGGACAGGGAGTGGTAAGCAGTACTTC. Translation: CASRTGSGKQYF.

The chain recombines TRBV5-1 with TRBJ1-2; TRBD1 might be the D (5 bases). The V end lost 0 bases, the J end lost 0 bases, and 6 bases lay between the germline ends. CDR1 is SGHRS and CDR2 is YFSETQ in the germline V gene. The CDR3 loop spans 14 amino acids. The CDR3: CASSLAGANYGYTF. As DNA, the CDR3 is TGCGCCAGCAGCTTGGCGGGGGCTAACTATGGCTACACCTTC.

The chain is built from TRBV30 and TRBJ2-2; no definite D call. The CDR3 is 14 residues long. The germline V gene has CDR1 GTSNPN and CDR2 SVGIG (reference sequence). The V and J ends lost 3 bases and 1 base respectively, with 9 bases between them. CDR3 in DNA: TGTGCCTGGAGCCGGACGCTGAACACCGGGGAGCTGTTTTTT. Amino acid sequence: CAWSRTLNTGELFF.

This clonotype was detected many times. This sequence joins TRBV29-1 and TRBJ1-1; D may be TRBD1 (5 bases). Germline V CDR1 and CDR2: SQVTM, ANQGSEA. The CDR3 is 13 amino acids. V lost 1 base to trimming and J lost 4 bases, with 10 bases between them. The CDR3 coding sequence is TGCAGCGTTGAAGGCGGGGGATTCACTGAAGCTTTCTTT. This encodes CSVEGGGFTEAFF. The entire variable domain, with the rest obtained from reference TRBV29-1 and TRBJ1-1, is as follows: SAVISQKPSRDICQRGTSLTIQCQVDSQVTMMFWYRQQPGQSLTLIATANQGSEATYESGFVIDKFPISRPNLTFSTLTVSNMSPEDSSIYLCSVEGGGFTEAFFGQGTRLTVV.

There are many counts of this clonotype. The V and J genes are TRBV28 and TRBJ2-1, with D unresolved. The ends were cut back, 8 bases at V and 6 bases at J, with 14 bases in the middle. Germline-derived CDR1 and CDR2 are MDHEN and SYDVKM. The CDR3 is made up of 13 amino acids. The CDR3 DNA follows: TGTGCCAGCGGTACCTTCAAGGGCAATGAGCAGTTCTTC. It specifies CASGTFKGNEQFF.

This clonotype was seen at least ten times. The chain uses TRBV5-1 and TRBJ1-2; D unresolved. Trimming took 0 bases from V and 4 from J, leaving 13 bases between them. The V gene's germline CDR1 is SGHRS and CDR2 YFSETQ. The CDR3 totals 15 residues. This chain's CDR3 is CASSLADGLSYGYTF. CDR3 nucleotides: TGCGCCAGCAGCTTGGCAGACGGACTTTCCTATGGCTACACCTTC.